This T cell receptor (beta chain) was identified in a study of blood T cell repertoires in COVID-19. Profiling relied on immunoSEQ multiplex PCR, and the TCRdb table lists in-frame clones only, not all of them. The top ten clones hold 3% to 3.5% of a sample with hundreds of thousands of clones, around 90% of them seen once. V gave up 2 bases and J gave up 9 bases; unmatched junction bases: 10. CDR1 MNHEY and CDR2 SVGEGT come from the germline V gene. This CDR3 has 15 residues. Sample: peripheral blood. The chain uses TRBV6-2 or TRBV6-3 and TRBJ2-1; 7 bases map to TRBD1. The sequence derives from a man between 60 and 70 years old with acute or convalescent COVID-19. CDR3 in amino acids: CASSYADRVRAEQFF. Written as DNA, the CDR3 is TGTGCCAGCAGTTACGCAGACAGGGTGAGGGCTGAGCAGTTCTTC.